The following is a T cell receptor (beta chain) sequence with its context. Source study methods: The assay estimated nucleated cells by amplifying reference gene primers. Using immunoSEQ multiplex PCR, the repertoire was profiled, and TCRdb retains in-frame clones only, with some absent. V, J and clone size are taken as reported in that table, and D and trimming were inferred from the DNA itself. Counted here are some 310,000 clones, about nine tenths occurring once; the ten biggest clones make up 1%. The data were obtained in a study of blood T cell repertoires in COVID-19. The CDR3 runs to 15 residues. The ends lost 9 bases at V and 4 bases at J; junction bases unmatched: 14. The V gene's germline CDR1 is MDHEN and CDR2 SYDVKM.

This receptor was obtained from a man in his fifties with active or convalescent COVID-19. The sample consisted of peripheral blood. The rearrangement joins TRBV28 to TRBJ1-1; 7 bases fit TRBD1. CDR3 sequence reads: CASSGGGAGGTEAFF. The CDR3 DNA is TGTGCCAGTTCCGGAGGGGGCGCCGGTGGCACTGAAGCTTTCTTT.